A selection of T cell receptor beta chains follows, all from one sample in a study of long-term antiretroviral therapy in people with HIV. Measured with immunoSEQ multiplex PCR; TCRdb has only the in-frame clones, and not every one. The data show some 33,000 clones, 82% seen once. Specimen: unsorted PBMCs, collected 0.6 years after starting antiretroviral therapy. These receptors were obtained from a man between 18 and 29 years old with HIV. CDR3s include the opening cysteine and the closing phenylalanine or tryptophan. Each record gives: CDR3 protein, D gene, V gene, J gene. A D gene is named only where the DNA matches it firmly.

CDR3 protein: CASSYGGANTEAFF
D gene: NA
V gene: TRBV6-5
J gene: TRBJ1-1

CDR3 protein: CASSYGTHGDIQYF
D gene: NA
V gene: TRBV6-6
J gene: TRBJ2-4

CDR3 protein: CASSLGSNQPQHF
D gene: NA
V gene: TRBV6-5
J gene: TRBJ1-5

CDR3 protein: CASSPDRKTYEQYF
D gene: TRBD1
V gene: TRBV7-8
J gene: TRBJ2-7

CDR3 protein: CASSYSGQGAGGYTF
D gene: TRBD1
V gene: TRBV6-5
J gene: TRBJ1-2

CDR3 protein: CASNGLAGGSYEQYF
D gene: TRBD2
V gene: TRBV28
J gene: TRBJ2-7

CDR3 protein: CASSLALEPGHSNTIYF
D gene: NA
V gene: TRBV7-9
J gene: TRBJ1-3

CDR3 protein: CASSESAGQGEKLFF
D gene: NA
V gene: TRBV7-9
J gene: TRBJ1-4

CDR3 protein: CASSPYDFYEQYF
D gene: NA
V gene: TRBV18
J gene: TRBJ2-7

CDR3 protein: CASSPSSGRSYEQYF
D gene: NA
V gene: TRBV7-2
J gene: TRBJ2-7

CDR3 protein: CASSSTGTGAGTQYF
D gene: TRBD1
V gene: TRBV7-9
J gene: TRBJ2-5

CDR3 protein: CASSLAGFYNEQFF
D gene: TRBD2
V gene: TRBV6-1
J gene: TRBJ2-1

CDR3 protein: CAWSFNWATEAFF
D gene: NA
V gene: TRBV30
J gene: TRBJ1-1

CDR3 protein: CASSSNRRNTEAFF
D gene: NA
V gene: TRBV27
J gene: TRBJ1-1

CDR3 protein: CASRWQGQDTEAFF
D gene: NA
V gene: TRBV19
J gene: TRBJ1-1

CDR3 protein: CASSRASSDNEQFF
D gene: NA
V gene: TRBV18
J gene: TRBJ2-1

CDR3 protein: CAISESVGVGELFF
D gene: NA
V gene: TRBV10-3
J gene: TRBJ2-2

CDR3 protein: CASSAGQGSNTEAFF
D gene: TRBD1
V gene: TRBV18
J gene: TRBJ1-1

CDR3 protein: CASSLEARRTGNEQFF
D gene: NA
V gene: TRBV5-1
J gene: TRBJ2-1

CDR3 protein: CASSSQGMGGNTIYF
D gene: NA
V gene: TRBV11-2
J gene: TRBJ1-3

CDR3 protein: CASNGFSDRTDSYNEQFF
D gene: NA
V gene: TRBV2
J gene: TRBJ2-1

CDR3 protein: CSATKVEQFF
D gene: NA
V gene: TRBV20-1
J gene: TRBJ2-1

CDR3 protein: CASSQDQGRVLGTYEQYF
D gene: NA
V gene: TRBV4-1
J gene: TRBJ2-7

CDR3 protein: CASSLEGYYEQYF
D gene: NA
V gene: TRBV5-1
J gene: TRBJ2-7

CDR3 protein: CASSQSLADFYNEQFF
D gene: TRBD2
V gene: TRBV18
J gene: TRBJ2-1

CDR3 protein: CASSPDRTDTQYF
D gene: NA
V gene: TRBV7-2
J gene: TRBJ2-3

CDR3 protein: CASSSGLDYGYTF
D gene: NA
V gene: TRBV5-6
J gene: TRBJ1-2

CDR3 protein: CASSPSDSSNQPQHF
D gene: NA
V gene: TRBV7-9
J gene: TRBJ1-5

CDR3 protein: CASSLRQRVSGANVLTF
D gene: NA
V gene: TRBV11-2
J gene: TRBJ2-6

CDR3 protein: CASSLSGASTDTQYF
D gene: NA
V gene: TRBV27
J gene: TRBJ2-3

CDR3 protein: CASSFLSGQGSYEQYF
D gene: TRBD1
V gene: TRBV5-1
J gene: TRBJ2-7

CDR3 protein: CASSPTRGRSYEQYF
D gene: NA
V gene: TRBV5-1
J gene: TRBJ2-7

CDR3 protein: CASSAGTSGDYEQYF
D gene: TRBD2
V gene: TRBV7-6
J gene: TRBJ2-7

CDR3 protein: CASSFRLRNTEAFF
D gene: NA
V gene: TRBV28
J gene: TRBJ1-1

CDR3 protein: CASSSSGTVITYEQYF
D gene: TRBD1
V gene: TRBV11-2
J gene: TRBJ2-7

CDR3 protein: CASSLALGWMNTEAFF
D gene: NA
V gene: TRBV5-1
J gene: TRBJ1-1

CDR3 protein: CASYTTGVRGYTF
D gene: TRBD1
V gene: TRBV23-1
J gene: TRBJ1-2

CDR3 protein: CASSPPGLAGANVLTF
D gene: TRBD2
V gene: TRBV28
J gene: TRBJ2-6

CDR3 protein: CASKSGTGYEQYF
D gene: TRBD1
V gene: TRBV6-5
J gene: TRBJ2-7

CDR3 protein: CASSLVSGLYEQYF
D gene: NA
V gene: TRBV5-6
J gene: TRBJ2-7

CDR3 protein: CASSQPFPGRTEAFF
D gene: NA
V gene: TRBV28
J gene: TRBJ1-1

CDR3 protein: CASSSSTSGGNEQFF
D gene: TRBD2
V gene: TRBV28
J gene: TRBJ2-1

CDR3 protein: CASSYGSGLYTDTQYF
D gene: NA
V gene: TRBV6-6
J gene: TRBJ2-3

CDR3 protein: CASSFGTADYEQYF
D gene: NA
V gene: TRBV5-6
J gene: TRBJ2-7

CDR3 protein: CASNAYYEQYF
D gene: NA
V gene: TRBV28
J gene: TRBJ2-7

CDR3 protein: CASSPGTAGYGYTF
D gene: TRBD1
V gene: TRBV7-3
J gene: TRBJ1-2

CDR3 protein: CASSQRDRALAGLAKNIQYF
D gene: NA
V gene: TRBV23-1
J gene: TRBJ2-4

CDR3 protein: CASRDGQSSGNTIYF
D gene: NA
V gene: TRBV6-1
J gene: TRBJ1-3

CDR3 protein: CASTTLAGSSYEQYF
D gene: TRBD2
V gene: TRBV10-2
J gene: TRBJ2-7

CDR3 protein: CASSLNRGLGEKLFF
D gene: TRBD1
V gene: TRBV5-4
J gene: TRBJ1-4

CDR3 protein: CASSVDGRTGGDYGYTF
D gene: TRBD1
V gene: TRBV9
J gene: TRBJ1-2